This TCR beta chain comes out of a study of OX40 agonist ivuxolimab in advanced cancers. As for the study in general: Dose-escalation patients suffered from hepatocellular carcinoma, melanoma, renal cell or head and neck cancer.

Study conclusions and caveats: Compared with CD4+, CD8+ T cells on average had more expanded clones. At doses 0.1 to 3.0 mg/kg, CD4+ and CD8+ clones expanded.

Patients were excluded for autoimmune disease history or systemic immunosuppression. Produced via immunoSEQ multiplex PCR; TCRdb's table is partial and in-frame only. The profile shows 100,000 to 130,000 clones, around 93% of them singletons. Worth noting for this clone: Its specificity is not known.

The receptor comes from an adult with an advanced solid tumor such as melanoma, head and neck, liver or kidney cancer. Sequencing used CD4+ or CD8+ T cells sorted from blood, obtained in a trial of the OX40 agonist ivuxolimab.

CDR3 nucleotide sequence: TGTGCCACCCTCCGGAGCTCCGGAAACACCATATATTTT. It yields the protein CATLRSSGNTIYF. The chain couples TRBV10-3 to TRBJ1-3; D is undetermined. The CDR3 runs to 13 residues. Germline V gene lookup returns CDR1 ENHRY and CDR2 SYGVKD. V lost 10 bases to trimming and J lost 4 bases, with 14 bases between them.